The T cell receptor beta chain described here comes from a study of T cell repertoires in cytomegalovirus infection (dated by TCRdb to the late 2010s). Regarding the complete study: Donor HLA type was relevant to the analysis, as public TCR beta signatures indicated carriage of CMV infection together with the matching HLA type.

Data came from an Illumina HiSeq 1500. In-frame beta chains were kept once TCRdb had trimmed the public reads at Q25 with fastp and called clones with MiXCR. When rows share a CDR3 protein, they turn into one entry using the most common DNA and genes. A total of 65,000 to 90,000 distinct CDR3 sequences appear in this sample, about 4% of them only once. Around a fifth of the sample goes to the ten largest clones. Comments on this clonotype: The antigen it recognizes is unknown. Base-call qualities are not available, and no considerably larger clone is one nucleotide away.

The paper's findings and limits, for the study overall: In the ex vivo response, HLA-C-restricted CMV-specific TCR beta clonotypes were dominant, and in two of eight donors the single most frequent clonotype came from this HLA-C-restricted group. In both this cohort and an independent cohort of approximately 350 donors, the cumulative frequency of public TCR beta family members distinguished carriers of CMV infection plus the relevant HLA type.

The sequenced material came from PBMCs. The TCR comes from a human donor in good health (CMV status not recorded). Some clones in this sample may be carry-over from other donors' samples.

The nucleotide sequence reads as follows: TGTGCCAGCAGCAATGACGGTGACGAGCAGTACTTC. It encodes CASSNDGDEQYF. The sequence joins TRBV11-3 to TRBJ2-7; no D gene can be assigned with confidence. Via the germline V gene, CDR1 is SGHNT and CDR2 YENEEA. V was cut back by 5 bases and J by 5 bases, leaving a gap of 10 bases between them. The CDR3, cysteine through phenylalanine, is 12 amino acids long. CDR3 DNA only is kept here, 36 bases in frame from base 1. Joined to the reference TRBV11-3 and TRBJ2-7 proteins, this CDR3 gives the full variable domain: EAGVVQSPRYKIIEKKQPVAFWCNPISGHNTLYWYLQNLGQGPELLIRYENEEAVDDSQLPKDRFSAERLKGVDSTLKIQPAELGDSAVYLCASSNDGDEQYFGPGTRLTVT.